This T cell receptor (beta chain) came from a study of tumor-infiltrating lymphocytes in primary liver carcinoma. Turning to the study itself: Men as well as women, aged 30 to 69 years, made up the patients.

RNA isolated from unsorted whole blood supplied the blood RNA, with germline DNA also extracted. The patients, who had chronic HBV infection, were treatment-naive (untreated). With 2 bases removed from V and 8 bases from J, the gap between germline ends came to 15 bases. Germline V gene lookup returns CDR1 MNHEY and CDR2 SVGAGI. The CDR3 has 15 amino acids. General study results and limits: The top-250-clone fraction was significantly higher in tumors than in blood (p = 0.039). Tumor-adjacent and tumor-blood pairs shared less of their repertoires than tumor region pairs shared.

Starting from roughly 540 ng of total RNA, TCR beta cDNA was produced with a primer in the constant region. ARM-PCR, slightly modified, supplied the TCR beta libraries through three nested multiplex PCR rounds. The two initial PCR rounds, approximately 10 cycles each, used TRBV1-TRBV30 forward and C-beta reverse primers. TCRdb processed the multiplex PCR reads anew with MiXCR; each CDR3 protein has one entry. Found here are 300,000 to 400,000 distinct CDR3 sequences, almost 65% of them singletons; the top ten hold about 6.5%. Comments on this clonotype: Its target is unknown. A read error may explain this, as a much larger clone is one base away.

The TCR was taken from a man aged 40-50 years with primary liver carcinoma and hepatitis B virus infection. Material for sequencing was peripheral blood. The J gene is TRBJ1-4, the V gene TRBV6-5; D possibly corresponds to TRBD1 (5 bases). CDR3 protein: CASSYSNRLREKLFF. The CDR3 DNA reads TGTGCCAGCAGTTACAGTAACAGGTTGAGGGAAAAACTGTTTTTT.